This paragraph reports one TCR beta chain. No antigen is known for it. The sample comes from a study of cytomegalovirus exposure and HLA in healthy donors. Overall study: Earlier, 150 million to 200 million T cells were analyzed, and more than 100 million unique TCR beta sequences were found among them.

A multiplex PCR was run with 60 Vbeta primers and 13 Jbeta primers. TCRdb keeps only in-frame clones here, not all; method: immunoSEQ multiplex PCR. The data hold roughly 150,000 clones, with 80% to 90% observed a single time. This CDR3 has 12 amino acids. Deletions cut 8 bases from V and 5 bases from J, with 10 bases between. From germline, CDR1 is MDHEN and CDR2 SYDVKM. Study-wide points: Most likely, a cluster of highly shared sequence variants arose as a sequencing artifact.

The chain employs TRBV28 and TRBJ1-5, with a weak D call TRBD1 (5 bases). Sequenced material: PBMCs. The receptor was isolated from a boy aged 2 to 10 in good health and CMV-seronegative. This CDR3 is CASGGLDQPQHF. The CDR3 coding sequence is TGTGCCAGCGGGGGGTTGGATCAGCCCCAGCATTTT.